The present TCR beta chain was sequenced within a study of blood T cell repertoires in COVID-19. As for the study in general: Acute and convalescent COVID-19 specimens originated in the United States, Italy and Spain. In each case, the material was cDNA or gDNA derived from T cells, B-cell-depleted T cells, or PBMCs.

The ends lost 6 bases at V and 5 bases at J; junction bases unmatched: 10. CDR3 length: 15 amino acids. Germline V gene data show CDR1 as MNHNS and CDR2 as SASEGT. Authors' methods: The authors estimated nucleated cell counts from reference gene primer amplification. Sequencing used immunoSEQ multiplex PCR; TCRdb keeps in-frame clones, though not all of them. V, J and clone size are taken as reported in that table, and D and trimming were inferred from the DNA itself. The table lists roughly 200,000 clones, around 80% of them singletons. V and J are TRBV6-1 and TRBJ1-5, with TRBD1 matching over 7 bases. This clonotype originated in a woman aged 80 or over with active or convalescent COVID-19. The sequenced material came from peripheral blood. This CDR3 reads CASRTGTAIYQPQHF. CDR3 nucleotide sequence: TGTGCCAGCAGGACCGGGACAGCGATATATCAGCCCCAGCATTTT.